A selection of T cell receptor beta chains follows, all from one sample in a study of cytomegalovirus exposure and HLA in healthy donors. Sequencing used immunoSEQ multiplex PCR; TCRdb keeps in-frame clones, though not all of them. Its listing shows 77,000 or so clones. Sequenced: PBMCs. The receptors were gathered from a man aged 25 to 40 in good health and CMV-seronegative. The CDR3 runs from the conserved cysteine through the conserved F or W. D genes are given only for firm matches.

V gene: TRBV5-6; D gene: NA; J gene: TRBJ2-3; CDR3 protein: CASSSLRGGADTQYF; CDR3 DNA: TGTGCCAGCAGCTCCTTGAGAGGGGGGGCAGATACGCAGTATTTT
V gene: TRBV13; D gene: TRBD2; J gene: TRBJ2-3; CDR3 protein: CASSVRLAGSTDTQYF; CDR3 DNA: TGTGCCAGCAGCGTTCGACTAGCGGGCAGCACAGATACGCAGTATTTT
V gene: TRBV5-4; D gene: TRBD2; J gene: TRBJ2-2; CDR3 protein: CASSPGTSGTGELFF; CDR3 DNA: TGTGCCAGCAGCCCAGGGACTAGCGGGACCGGGGAGCTGTTTTTT
V gene: TRBV5-4; D gene: TRBD1; J gene: TRBJ1-1; CDR3 protein: CASSFPTGGGSEAFF; CDR3 DNA: TGTGCCAGCAGCTTCCCAACAGGGGGCGGCTCTGAAGCTTTCTTT
V gene: TRBV10-3; D gene: TRBD2; J gene: TRBJ2-5; CDR3 protein: CAISESASGGAGFETQYF; CDR3 DNA: TGTGCCATCAGTGAGTCGGCCAGCGGGGGGGCCGGGTTTGAGACCCAGTACTTC
V gene: TRBV5-5; D gene: NA; J gene: TRBJ2-3; CDR3 protein: CASSLVGTDTQYF; CDR3 DNA: TGTGCCAGCAGCTTGGTAGGCACAGATACGCAGTATTTT
V gene: TRBV6-5; D gene: NA; J gene: TRBJ1-6; CDR3 protein: CASSLQKNSPLHF; CDR3 DNA: TGTGCCAGCAGTCTGCAGAAAAATTCACCCCTCCACTTT
V gene: TRBV4-3; D gene: NA; J gene: TRBJ2-7; CDR3 protein: CASSLVFGGPSYEQYF; CDR3 DNA: TGCGCCAGCAGCCTAGTTTTCGGGGGGCCCTCCTACGAGCAGTACTTC
V gene: TRBV20-1; D gene: NA; J gene: TRBJ2-3; CDR3 protein: CSANQADTQYF; CDR3 DNA: TGCAGTGCTAATCAGGCAGATACGCAGTATTTT
V gene: TRBV5-1; D gene: TRBD1; J gene: TRBJ2-3; CDR3 protein: CASMAGGLADTQYF; CDR3 DNA: TGCGCCAGCATGGCAGGGGGCTTAGCAGATACGCAGTATTTT
V gene: TRBV19; D gene: TRBD2; J gene: TRBJ2-5; CDR3 protein: CASSMGGWETQYF; CDR3 DNA: TGTGCCAGTAGTATGGGAGGGTGGGAGACCCAGTACTTC
V gene: TRBV19; D gene: TRBD2; J gene: TRBJ2-5; CDR3 protein: CASSIDSGGGQETQYF; CDR3 DNA: TGTGCCAGTAGTATAGATAGCGGGGGGGGACAAGAGACCCAGTACTTC
V gene: TRBV6-5; D gene: TRBD1; J gene: TRBJ1-1; CDR3 protein: CASSYGTDLNTEAFF; CDR3 DNA: TGTGCCAGCAGTTACGGGACAGATTTGAACACTGAAGCTTTCTTT
V gene: TRBV29-1; D gene: NA; J gene: TRBJ2-3; CDR3 protein: CSVVGRGDTQYF; CDR3 DNA: TGCAGCGTTGTTGGGCGGGGAGATACGCAGTATTTT
V gene: TRBV4-2; D gene: NA; J gene: TRBJ2-1; CDR3 protein: CASSQDVGANNEQFF; CDR3 DNA: TGTGCCAGCAGCCAAGATGTGGGGGCCAACAATGAGCAGTTCTTC
V gene: TRBV6-5; D gene: NA; J gene: TRBJ1-1; CDR3 protein: CASSYLKQGYTEAFF; CDR3 DNA: TGTGCCAGCAGTTACTTAAAACAGGGATACACTGAAGCTTTCTTT
V gene: TRBV21-1; D gene: NA; J gene: TRBJ1-2; CDR3 protein: CASSSRGGANYGYTF; CDR3 DNA: TGTGCCAGCAGCAGCCGGGGGGGAGCTAACTATGGCTACACCTTC
V gene: TRBV25-1; D gene: NA; J gene: TRBJ2-7; CDR3 protein: CASSWSGSSYEQYF; CDR3 DNA: TGTGCCAGCAGCTGGTCCGGGAGCTCCTACGAGCAGTACTTC
V gene: TRBV9; D gene: TRBD1; J gene: TRBJ2-1; CDR3 protein: CASSDKGQRTSPTDEQFF; CDR3 DNA: TGTGCCAGCAGCGATAAGGGACAGCGAACTTCTCCTACCGATGAGCAGTTCTTC
V gene: TRBV9; D gene: NA; J gene: TRBJ1-1; CDR3 protein: CASSVGVRGNTEAFF; CDR3 DNA: TGTGCCAGCAGCGTAGGTGTCAGGGGTAACACTGAAGCTTTCTTT
V gene: TRBV28; D gene: TRBD1; J gene: TRBJ1-5; CDR3 protein: CASSTWTGGSNQPQHF; CDR3 DNA: TGTGCCAGCAGTACATGGACAGGGGGAAGTAATCAGCCCCAGCATTTT
V gene: TRBV30; D gene: TRBD1; J gene: TRBJ1-1; CDR3 protein: CAWSRRGLGTEAFF; CDR3 DNA: TGTGCCTGGAGTCGTAGGGGGCTTGGGACTGAAGCTTTCTTT
V gene: TRBV5-6; D gene: TRBD1; J gene: TRBJ2-7; CDR3 protein: CASSLGWTGSYEQYF; CDR3 DNA: TGTGCCAGCAGCCTCGGTTGGACAGGCTCCTACGAGCAGTACTTC
V gene: TRBV18; D gene: NA; J gene: TRBJ1-5; CDR3 protein: CASSPGPYSNQPQHF; CDR3 DNA: TGTGCCAGCTCACCAGGGCCATATAGCAATCAGCCCCAGCATTTT
V gene: TRBV29-1; D gene: NA; J gene: TRBJ2-1; CDR3 protein: CSAQQGGNEQFF; CDR3 DNA: TGCAGCGCCCAACAAGGGGGCAATGAGCAGTTCTTC
V gene: TRBV14; D gene: TRBD1; J gene: TRBJ1-2; CDR3 protein: CASSPGQHLYGYTF; CDR3 DNA: TGTGCCAGCAGCCCGGGACAGCACCTCTATGGCTACACCTTC
V gene: TRBV11-2; D gene: TRBD2; J gene: TRBJ2-3; CDR3 protein: CASSLLAGTDTQYF; CDR3 DNA: TGTGCCAGCAGCCTACTAGCGGGGACAGATACGCAGTATTTT
V gene: TRBV29-1; D gene: NA; J gene: TRBJ2-7; CDR3 protein: CSVGLLVGYEQYF; CDR3 DNA: TGCAGCGTGGGACTTTTGGTCGGGTACGAGCAGTACTTC
V gene: TRBV6-5; D gene: TRBD1; J gene: TRBJ1-1; CDR3 protein: CASSPGQAASPEAFF; CDR3 DNA: TGTGCCAGCAGTCCGGGACAGGCAGCCTCTCCTGAAGCTTTCTTT
V gene: TRBV5-5; D gene: TRBD2; J gene: TRBJ2-7; CDR3 protein: CASSSLVGRGHHEQYF; CDR3 DNA: TGTGCCAGCAGCTCCCTTGTCGGGAGGGGTCACCACGAGCAGTACTTC
V gene: TRBV13; D gene: NA; J gene: TRBJ1-4; CDR3 protein: CASSLRENEKLFF; CDR3 DNA: TGTGCCAGCAGCTTAAGAGAGAATGAAAAACTGTTTTTT
V gene: TRBV5-4; D gene: NA; J gene: TRBJ1-2; CDR3 protein: CATGANYGYTF; CDR3 DNA: TGTGCCACCGGAGCTAACTATGGCTACACCTTC
V gene: TRBV29-1; D gene: NA; J gene: TRBJ1-1; CDR3 protein: CSVDQGRNTEAFF; CDR3 DNA: TGCAGCGTGGACCAGGGGCGGAACACTGAAGCTTTCTTT
V gene: TRBV19; D gene: NA; J gene: TRBJ1-5; CDR3 protein: CASSIVAGSYSNQPQHF; CDR3 DNA: TGTGCCAGTAGTATTGTCGCAGGATCCTATAGCAATCAGCCCCAGCATTTT
V gene: TRBV5-1; D gene: NA; J gene: TRBJ1-1; CDR3 protein: CASSPSNTEAFF; CDR3 DNA: TGCGCCAGCAGCCCATCGAACACTGAAGCTTTCTTT
V gene: TRBV5-1; D gene: TRBD2; J gene: TRBJ2-5; CDR3 protein: CASSPGLAGGLETQYF; CDR3 DNA: TGCGCCAGCAGCCCCGGACTAGCGGGGGGGCTGGAGACCCAGTACTTC
V gene: TRBV14; D gene: NA; J gene: TRBJ1-1; CDR3 protein: CASSQVGGAAFF; CDR3 DNA: TGTGCCAGCAGCCAAGTGGGGGGGGCCGCTTTCTTT
V gene: TRBV5-4; D gene: TRBD1; J gene: TRBJ2-3; CDR3 protein: CASSSPGQGTDTQYF; CDR3 DNA: TGTGCCAGCAGCTCGCCGGGACAGGGGACAGATACGCAGTATTTT
V gene: TRBV11-3; D gene: NA; J gene: TRBJ1-5; CDR3 protein: CASSLAHRVQDQPQHF; CDR3 DNA: TGTGCCAGCAGCTTAGCCCACAGGGTTCAGGATCAGCCCCAGCATTTT
V gene: TRBV7-9; D gene: TRBD2; J gene: TRBJ2-3; CDR3 protein: CASSLARLAGLTDTQYF; CDR3 DNA: TGTGCCAGCAGCTTAGCGCGGCTAGCGGGGTTAACAGATACGCAGTATTTT
V gene: TRBV5-1; D gene: TRBD1; J gene: TRBJ2-5; CDR3 protein: CASSPVSGQGLQETQYF; CDR3 DNA: TGCGCCAGCAGCCCCGTCTCGGGACAGGGGCTACAAGAGACCCAGTACTTC